This T cell receptor (beta chain) originates from a study of cytomegalovirus exposure and HLA in healthy donors. PCR involved 60 Vbeta and 13 Jbeta primers. Produced via immunoSEQ multiplex PCR; TCRdb's table is partial and in-frame only. The data hold more than 150,000 clones, with more than 65% observed a single time. The length of the CDR3 is 16 residues. Germline CDR1 is SGHVS and CDR2 is FNYEAQ. Germline trimming cut 7 bases from V and 5 bases from J; bases unmatched to any gene: 11. The TCR originated in a woman aged 25 to 45 in good health and CMV-seropositive. Specimen: PBMCs. The chain couples TRBV7-6 to TRBJ2-2, with TRBD2 matching over 9 bases. Written as DNA, the CDR3 is TGTGCCAGCAATCTATTTGAGGCGGGGGGGACCGGGGAGCTGTTTTTT. Amino acid sequence: CASNLFEAGGTGELFF.